The rows below give T cell receptor beta chains drawn from one sample of a study of CD8+ T cells in alopecia areata. Sequencing was performed with immunoSEQ multiplex PCR; in TCRdb, only in-frame clones are kept and a portion is missing. Among around 250,000 clones listed, roughly two thirds were seen once. The sample in question was CD4+ T cells sorted from blood, obtained at week 0. Source of these receptors: a human donor with alopecia areata. Both conserved end residues are part of each CDR3. D genes are given only for firm matches. Size is omitted from some rows. Given values are once, few, many or a class for expanded clones.

-	TRBJ2-1	-	TRBV15	TGTGCCGCCCGGGACAAGGACAATGAGCAGTTCTTC	CAARDKDNEQFF
-	TRBJ1-4	-	TRBV30	TGTGCCTGGAGTACAGGGATACGTGAAAAACTGTTTTTT	CAWSTGIREKLFF
-	TRBJ1-6	TRBD1	TRBV7-9	TGTGCCAGCAGGCAGGGGGTGGATAATTCACCCCTCCACTTT	CASRQGVDNSPLHF
few	TRBJ2-6	TRBD2	TRBV30	TGTGCCTGGAGTGGAGCCGGGAGGCTATGGCAACAAAAGCGGTCTGGGGCCAACGTCCTGACTTTC	CAWSGAGRLWQQKRSGANVLTF
few	TRBJ2-5	TRBD1	TRBV2	TGTGCCAGCAGCCCACAAGGGACAGATAAAGAGACCCAGTACTTC	CASSPQGTDKETQYF
-	TRBJ2-4	TRBD1	TRBV19	TGTGCCAGTAGTATGAGGGACAGGGCCGTCCGCATTCAGTACTTC	CASSMRDRAVRIQYF
-	TRBJ1-1	-	TRBV5-1	TGCGCCAGCAGCCTCGACCTCAGTAACAAGAACACTGAAGCTTTCTTT	CASSLDLSNKNTEAFF
-	TRBJ2-3	TRBD1	TRBV4-1	TGCGCCAGCAGCCCCGAGGGGGCGGCTAGCACAGATACGCAGTATTTT	CASSPEGAASTDTQYF
-	TRBJ1-1	-	TRBV6-5	TGTGCCAGCAGACCACACCCAGACGCTGAAGCTTTCTTT	CASRPHPDAEAFF
-	TRBJ1-5	TRBD1	TRBV7-9	TGTGCCAGCAGCTCTGGGACAGGGTGGGGTCATCAGCCCCAGCATTTT	CASSSGTGWGHQPQHF
-	TRBJ2-5	TRBD1	TRBV5-6	TGTGCCAGCAGCTTCTACCTGACAGGGCAGGAGACCCAGTACTTC	CASSFYLTGQETQYF
-	TRBJ1-2	-	TRBV29-1	TGCAGCGTTGAAGATAATGGGGGGCAAGGTGGCTACACCTTC	CSVEDNGGQGGYTF
-	TRBJ1-5	TRBD1	TRBV6-1	TGTGCCAGCAGTCTCAGGGGGTCGGATCAGCCCCAGCATTTT	CASSLRGSDQPQHF
-	TRBJ2-5	-	TRBV5-1	TGCGCCAGCAGCTTGGAAGGATTACAAGAGACCCAGTACTTC	CASSLEGLQETQYF
-	TRBJ1-4	-	TRBV29-1	TGCAGCGTCCGGACAGTTAATGAAAAACTGTTTTTT	CSVRTVNEKLFF
-	TRBJ1-1	-	TRBV29-1	TGCAGCGTTGGCCTGAGGAGGCTGGATGAAGCTTTCTTT	CSVGLRRLDEAFF
-	TRBJ2-5	-	TRBV5-6	TGTGCCAGCAGTAAGCCGGAAGCTGTGGAGACCCAGTACTTC	CASSKPEAVETQYF
-	TRBJ2-2	-	TRBV7-3	TGTGCCAGCAGCCCTCTGGGGGCGGCAGGGCACTTGACCGGGGAGCTGTTTTTT	CASSPLGAAGHLTGELFF
-	TRBJ1-2	-	TRBV30	TGTGCCTGGAGCAATCCTTGGGGCCGTAGCTATGGCTACACCTTC	CAWSNPWGRSYGYTF
-	TRBJ1-4	-	TRBV15	TGTGCCACCAGCAGAGATAAGGTTGGGGGGGAAAAACTGTTTTTT	CATSRDKVGGEKLFF
few	TRBJ2-5	-	TRBV18	TGTGCCAGCTCACCACGGACGGGGCTTCAAGAGACCCAGTACTTC	CASSPRTGLQETQYF
-	TRBJ1-6	TRBD1	TRBV30	TGTGCCTGGAGTCTACAGGGGATCAGTTCACCCCTCCACTTT	CAWSLQGISSPLHF
-	TRBJ1-2	-	TRBV29-1	TGCAGCGGTCGCCCCACCGGGTCCCATGGCTACACCTTC	CSGRPTGSHGYTF
few	TRBJ2-3	-	TRBV6-6	TGTGCCAGCAGTTACCACACAGATACGCAGTATTTT	CASSYHTDTQYF
once	TRBJ2-7	-	TRBV18	TGTGCCAGCTCACCAGGGGGGGGCAGGTTGGACGAGCAGTACTTC	CASSPGGGRLDEQYF
-	TRBJ1-1	-	TRBV27	TGTGCCAGCAGTTTAGGGGGGCGCACTGAAGCTTTCTTT	CASSLGGRTEAFF
-	TRBJ2-5	-	TRBV4-2	TGTGCCAGCAGCCAAGGGGGCGGACAAGAGACCCAGTACTTC	CASSQGGGQETQYF
-	TRBJ1-1	-	TRBV29-1	TGCAGCGTTGTGGAAGGGAACACTGAAGCTTTCTTT	CSVVEGNTEAFF
few	TRBJ1-2	-	TRBV5-1	TGCGCCAGCAGCTTGAATATAGGCGACCATTACACCTTC	CASSLNIGDHYTF
-	TRBJ2-5	-	TRBV2	TGTGCCACCGAGGCAGGGGCGCGGGAGACCCAGTACTTC	CATEAGARETQYF